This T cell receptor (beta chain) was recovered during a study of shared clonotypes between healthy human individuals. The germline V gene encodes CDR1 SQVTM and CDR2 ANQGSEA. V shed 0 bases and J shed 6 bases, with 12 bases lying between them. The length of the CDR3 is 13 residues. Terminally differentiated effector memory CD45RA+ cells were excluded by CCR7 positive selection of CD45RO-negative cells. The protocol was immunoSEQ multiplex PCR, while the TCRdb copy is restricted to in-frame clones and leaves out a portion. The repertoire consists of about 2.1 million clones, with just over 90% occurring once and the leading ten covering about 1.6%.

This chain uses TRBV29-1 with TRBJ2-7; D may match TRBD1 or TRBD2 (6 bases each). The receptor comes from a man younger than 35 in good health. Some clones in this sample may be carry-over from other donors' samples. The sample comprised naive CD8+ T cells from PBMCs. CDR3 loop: CSVEEEGGSEQYF. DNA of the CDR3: TGCAGCGTTGAAGAGGAAGGGGGGAGCGAGCAGTACTTC.